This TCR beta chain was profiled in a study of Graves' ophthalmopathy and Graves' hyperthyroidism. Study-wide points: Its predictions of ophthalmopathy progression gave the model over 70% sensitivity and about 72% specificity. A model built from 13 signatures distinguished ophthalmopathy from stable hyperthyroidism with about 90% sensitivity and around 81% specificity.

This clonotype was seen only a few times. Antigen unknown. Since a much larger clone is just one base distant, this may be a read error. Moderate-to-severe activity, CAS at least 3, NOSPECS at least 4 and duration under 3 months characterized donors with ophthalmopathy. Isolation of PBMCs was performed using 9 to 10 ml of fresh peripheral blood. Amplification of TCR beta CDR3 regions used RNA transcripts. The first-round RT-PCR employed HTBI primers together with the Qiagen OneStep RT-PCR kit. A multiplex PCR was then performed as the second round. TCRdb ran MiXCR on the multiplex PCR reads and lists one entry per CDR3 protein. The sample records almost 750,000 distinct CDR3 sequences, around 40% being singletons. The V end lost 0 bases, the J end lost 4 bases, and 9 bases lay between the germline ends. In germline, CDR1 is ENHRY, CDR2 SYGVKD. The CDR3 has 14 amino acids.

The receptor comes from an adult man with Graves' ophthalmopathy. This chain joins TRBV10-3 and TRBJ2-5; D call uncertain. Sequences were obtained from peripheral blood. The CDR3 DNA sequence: TGTGCCATCAGTGAGTCGGTAATCCCAGAGACCCAGTACTTC. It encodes CAISESVIPETQYF.